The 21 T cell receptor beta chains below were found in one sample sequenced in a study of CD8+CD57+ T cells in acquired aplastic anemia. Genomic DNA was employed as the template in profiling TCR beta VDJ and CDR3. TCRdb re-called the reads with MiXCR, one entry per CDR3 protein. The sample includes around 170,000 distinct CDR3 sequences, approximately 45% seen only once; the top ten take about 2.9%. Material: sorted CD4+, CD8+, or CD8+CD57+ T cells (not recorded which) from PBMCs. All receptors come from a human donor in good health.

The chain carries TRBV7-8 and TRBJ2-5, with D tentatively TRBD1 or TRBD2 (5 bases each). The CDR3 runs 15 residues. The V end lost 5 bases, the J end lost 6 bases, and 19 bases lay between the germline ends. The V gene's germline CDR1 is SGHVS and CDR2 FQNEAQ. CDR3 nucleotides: TGTGCCAGCAGCGGTAGCGAGACCCCAGGGAAGACCCAGTACTTC. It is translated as CASSGSETPGKTQYF.

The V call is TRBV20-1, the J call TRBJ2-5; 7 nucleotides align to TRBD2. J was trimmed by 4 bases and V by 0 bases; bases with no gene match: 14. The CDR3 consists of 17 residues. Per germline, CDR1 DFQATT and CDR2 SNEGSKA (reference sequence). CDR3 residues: CSARDYVSLERGETQYF. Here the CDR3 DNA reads TGCAGTGCTAGAGACTATGTATCCTTAGAGCGGGGAGAGACCCAGTACTTC.

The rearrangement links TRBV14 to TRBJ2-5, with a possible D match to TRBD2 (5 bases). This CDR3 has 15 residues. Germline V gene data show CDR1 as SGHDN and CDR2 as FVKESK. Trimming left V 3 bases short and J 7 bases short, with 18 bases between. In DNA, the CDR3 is TGTGCCAGCAGCCAGGCGGCTTCGGGATCAGGGACCCAGTACTTC. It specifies CASSQAASGSGTQYF.

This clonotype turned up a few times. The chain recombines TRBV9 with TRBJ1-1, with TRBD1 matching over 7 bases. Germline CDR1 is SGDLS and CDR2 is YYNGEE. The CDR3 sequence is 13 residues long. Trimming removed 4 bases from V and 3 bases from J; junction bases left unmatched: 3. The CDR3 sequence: CASSHTGDTEAFF. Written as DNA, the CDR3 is TGTGCCAGCAGCCATACAGGGGACACTGAAGCTTTCTTT.

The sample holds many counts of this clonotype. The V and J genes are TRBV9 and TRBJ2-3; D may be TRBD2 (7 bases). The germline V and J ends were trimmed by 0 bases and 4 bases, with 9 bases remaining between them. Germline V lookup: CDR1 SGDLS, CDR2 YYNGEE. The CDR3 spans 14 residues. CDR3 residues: CASSVAGGPDTQYF. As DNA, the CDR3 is TGTGCCAGCAGCGTAGCGGGGGGCCCAGATACGCAGTATTTT.

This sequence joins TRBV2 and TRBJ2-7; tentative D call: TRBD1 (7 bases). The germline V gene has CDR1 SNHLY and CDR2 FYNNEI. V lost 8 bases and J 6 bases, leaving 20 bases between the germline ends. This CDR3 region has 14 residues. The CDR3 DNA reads TGTGCCAGCCGGGGAGTTCAGGGGGGCGGCGAGCAGTACTTC. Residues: CASRGVQGGGEQYF.

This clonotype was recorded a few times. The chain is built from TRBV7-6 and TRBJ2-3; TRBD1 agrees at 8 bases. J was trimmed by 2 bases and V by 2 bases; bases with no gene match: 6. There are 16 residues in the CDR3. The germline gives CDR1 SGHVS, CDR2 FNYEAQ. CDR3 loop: CASSLRGRGHTDTQYF. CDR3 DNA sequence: TGTGCCAGCAGCTTACGGGGCAGGGGGCACACAGATACGCAGTATTTT.

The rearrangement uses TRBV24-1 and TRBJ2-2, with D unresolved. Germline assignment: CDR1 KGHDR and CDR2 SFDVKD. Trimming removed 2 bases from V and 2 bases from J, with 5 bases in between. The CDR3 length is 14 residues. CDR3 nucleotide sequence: TGTGCCACCAGTGATTCAAGAAACACCGGGGAGCTGTTTTTT. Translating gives CATSDSRNTGELFF.

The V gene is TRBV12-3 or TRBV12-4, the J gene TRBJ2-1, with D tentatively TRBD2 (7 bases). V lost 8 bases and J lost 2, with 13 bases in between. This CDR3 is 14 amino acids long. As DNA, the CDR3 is TGTGCCAGCTGTCCGGGGGGCACCTACAATGAGCAGTTCTTC. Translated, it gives CASCPGGTYNEQFF.

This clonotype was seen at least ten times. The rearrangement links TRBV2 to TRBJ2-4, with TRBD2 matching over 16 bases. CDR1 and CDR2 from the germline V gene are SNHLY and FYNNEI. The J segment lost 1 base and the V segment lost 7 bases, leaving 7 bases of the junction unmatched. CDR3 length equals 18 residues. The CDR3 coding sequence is TGTGCCAGCAAGGGACTAGCGGGAGGGGGTAGGGCCAAAAACATTCAGTACTTC. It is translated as CASKGLAGGGRAKNIQYF.

The CDR3 reads CASQPGLAGLADTQYF. The CDR3 nucleotides are TGTGCCTCACAACCGGGACTAGCGGGACTCGCAGATACGCAGTATTTT. This chain links TRBV10-3 with TRBJ2-3, with 13 positions matching TRBD2. Trimming cost V 11 bases and J 4 bases; bases outside gene matches: 12. This CDR3 has 16 amino acids. The germline V gene has CDR1 ENHRY and CDR2 SYGVKD.

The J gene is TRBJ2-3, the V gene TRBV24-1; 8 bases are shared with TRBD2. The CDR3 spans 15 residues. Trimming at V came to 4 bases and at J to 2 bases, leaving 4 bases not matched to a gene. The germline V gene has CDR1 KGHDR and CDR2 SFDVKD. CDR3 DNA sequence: TGTGCCACCAGTGAATCGGGGGGGATCACAGATACGCAGTATTTT. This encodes CATSESGGITDTQYF.

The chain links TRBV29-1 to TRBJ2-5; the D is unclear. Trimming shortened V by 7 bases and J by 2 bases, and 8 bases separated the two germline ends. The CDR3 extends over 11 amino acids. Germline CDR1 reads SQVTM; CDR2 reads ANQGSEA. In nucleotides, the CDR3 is TGCAGCGCTTGGCTGCAAGAGACCCAGTACTTC. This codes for CSAWLQETQYF.

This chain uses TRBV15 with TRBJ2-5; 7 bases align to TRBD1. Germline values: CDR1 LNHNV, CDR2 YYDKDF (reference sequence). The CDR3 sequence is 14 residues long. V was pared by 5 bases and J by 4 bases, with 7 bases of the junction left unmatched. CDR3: CATSPRQGSETQYF. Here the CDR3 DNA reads TGTGCCACCAGCCCCAGACAGGGATCAGAGACCCAGTACTTC.

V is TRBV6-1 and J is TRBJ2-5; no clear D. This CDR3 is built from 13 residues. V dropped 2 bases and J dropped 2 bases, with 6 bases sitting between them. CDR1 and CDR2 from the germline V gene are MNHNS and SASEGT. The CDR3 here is CASSEHQQETQYF. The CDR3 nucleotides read TGTGCCAGCAGTGAACACCAACAAGAGACCCAGTACTTC.

The CDR3 region has the DNA TGTGCCAGCACCCCGGCCAGAAGCACAGATACGCAGTATTTT. As protein: CASTPARSTDTQYF. This chain links TRBV2 with TRBJ2-3, with D unresolved. V was trimmed by 7 bases and J by 0 bases, leaving 11 bases between them. Looked up from germline, CDR1 is SNHLY and CDR2 is FYNNEI. This CDR3 has 14 residues.

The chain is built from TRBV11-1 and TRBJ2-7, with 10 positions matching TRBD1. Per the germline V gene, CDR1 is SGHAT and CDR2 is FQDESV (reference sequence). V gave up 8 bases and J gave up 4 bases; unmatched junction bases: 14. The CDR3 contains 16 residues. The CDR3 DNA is TGTGCCAGCCGTGGGGGACAGGGGAGTTCGGTGTACGAGCAGTACTTC. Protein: CASRGGQGSSVYEQYF.

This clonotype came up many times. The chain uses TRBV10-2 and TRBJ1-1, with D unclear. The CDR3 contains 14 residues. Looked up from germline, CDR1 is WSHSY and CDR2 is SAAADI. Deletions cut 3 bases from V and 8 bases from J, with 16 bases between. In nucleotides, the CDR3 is TGCGCCAGCAGTGACGGTCTAAGTCCCTCGGAAGCTTTCTTT. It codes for CASSDGLSPSEAFF.

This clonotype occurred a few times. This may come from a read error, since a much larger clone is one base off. Written as DNA, the CDR3 is TGTGCCGGTAGTATAGCCGGGGCGAACAATGAGCAGTTCTTC. Protein product: CAGSIAGANNEQFF. This chain joins TRBV19 and TRBJ2-1; D possibly matches TRBD1 or TRBD2 (5 bases each). The CDR3 totals 14 residues. Germline values: CDR1 LNHDA, CDR2 SQIVND (reference sequence). The full variable domain, rest sourced from reference TRBV19 and TRBJ2-1, is DGGITQSPKYLFRKEGQNVTLSCEQNLNHDAMYWYRQDPGQGLRLIYYSQIVNDFQKGDIAEGYSVSREKKESFPLTVTSAQKNPTAFYLCAGSIAGANNEQFFGPGTRLTVL.

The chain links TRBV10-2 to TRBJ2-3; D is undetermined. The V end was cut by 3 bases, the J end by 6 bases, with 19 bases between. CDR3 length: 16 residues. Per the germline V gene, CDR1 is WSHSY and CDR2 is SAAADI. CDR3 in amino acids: CASSDVTHPASDTQYF. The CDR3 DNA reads TGCGCCAGCAGTGACGTTACCCACCCAGCTTCGGATACGCAGTATTTT.

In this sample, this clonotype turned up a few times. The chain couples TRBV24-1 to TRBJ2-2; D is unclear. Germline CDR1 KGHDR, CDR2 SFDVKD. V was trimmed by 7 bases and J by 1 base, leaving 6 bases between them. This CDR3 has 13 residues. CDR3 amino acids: CATSNRNTGELFF. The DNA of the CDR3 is TGTGCCACCAGCAACAGGAACACCGGGGAGCTGTTTTTT.